One and the same sample provided the 5 T cell receptor beta chains below, sequenced in a study of blood T cell repertoires in COVID-19. Produced via immunoSEQ multiplex PCR; TCRdb's table is partial and in-frame only. Of around 260,000 clones listed, approximately 86% are singletons. The sequenced sample consisted of peripheral blood. The receptors here all came from a woman in her sixties or seventies with COVID-19, enrolled during active disease.

The rearrangement uses TRBV24-1 and TRBJ1-2, with TRBD1 matching 7 bases. The CDR3 totals 15 residues. V shed 3 bases and J 4 bases; nucleotides not matched to a gene: 7. From germline, CDR1 is KGHDR and CDR2 SFDVKD. Written as DNA, the CDR3 is TGTGCCACCAGTGATACCAGGGACAGAGGCTATGGCTACACCTTC. Its translation is CATSDTRDRGYGYTF.

The rearrangement links TRBV28 to TRBJ1-3; D not certain. CDR1 is MDHEN and CDR2 is SYDVKM in the germline V gene. Trimming removed 5 bases at V and 2 bases at J, with 10 bases between. CDR3 length equals 14 residues. The CDR3 bases are TGTGCCAGCAGTCAACACAGCACTGGAAACACCATATATTTT. This codes for CASSQHSTGNTIYF.

CDR3 amino acids: CASSPRAATEAFF. Written as DNA, the CDR3 is TGTGCCAGCTCACCACGTGCGGCCACTGAAGCTTTCTTT. The genes are TRBV18 and TRBJ1-1, with no clear D. The CDR3 spans 13 residues. Germline V gives CDR1 KGHSH, CDR2 LQKENI. Trimming took off 1 base at V and 4 bases at J, with 7 bases between the two ends.

The chain links TRBV3-1 (or the pseudogene TRBV3-2) to TRBJ2-1, with TRBD1 matching over 7 bases. V was clipped by 5 bases and J by 0 bases; unmatched bases: 7. The germline CDR1 and CDR2 sequences are LGHDT and YNNKEL (reference sequence). CDR3 length equals 16 residues. CDR3 coding DNA: TGTGCCAGCAGCAAGGGGGCAGGGGGCTCCTACAATGAGCAGTTCTTC. It is translated as CASSKGAGGSYNEQFF.

CDR3 sequence reads: CASSFRGTNTEAFF. The CDR3 DNA follows: TGTGCCAGCAGTTTTAGGGGCACTAACACTGAAGCTTTCTTT. This chain links TRBV28 with TRBJ1-1, with D possibly matching TRBD1 (5 bases). Trimming removed 3 bases at V and 2 bases at J, with 10 bases between. The CDR3 consists of 14 residues. Germline V gene sequence: CDR1 MDHEN, CDR2 SYDVKM.